A selection of T cell receptor beta chains follows, all from one sample in a study of molecular identifiers for immune sequencing clone quantification. TCRdb ran MiXCR on the PCR reads and lists one entry per CDR3 protein. This sample has some 100,000 distinct CDR3 sequences, with 36% found just once. The sequenced sample was naive CD8+ T cells from blood, with Jurkat cell RNA spiked in. The receptors here all came from a human donor in good health. Some libraries in this study had Jurkat cell RNA spiked in. The CDR3 runs from the conserved cysteine through the conserved F or W. Each record gives: D gene, V gene, clone size, J gene, CDR3 DNA, CDR3 protein. D genes are given only for firm matches. Not every row has a clone size; where given, it reads once, few, many or a size class.

>TRBD2|TRBV28|.|TRBJ2-1
TGTGCCAGCAGGCCTTTCGGCGGGAGTCTCTACAATGAGCAGTTCTTC
CASRPFGGSLYNEQFF
>.|TRBV4-3|many|TRBJ1-1
TGCGCCAGCAGCCAAGCACCGGGACGGGCCGACCAAGCTTTCTTT
CASSQAPGRADQAFF
>.|TRBV6-2/TRBV6-3|.|TRBJ2-7
TGTGCCAGCACCCATAGCATCCCCTACGAGCAGTACTTC
CASTHSIPYEQYF
>.|TRBV27|.|TRBJ1-1
TGTGCCAGCAGCTCCGCTGGGAACACTGAAGCTTTCTTT
CASSSAGNTEAFF
>.|TRBV7-9|.|TRBJ1-4
TGTGCCAGCAGCGAAAGCAGGGGTTCTAATGAAAAACTGGTTTTT
CASSESRGSNEKLVF
>.|TRBV5-6|.|TRBJ1-4
TGTGCCAGCAGCTTTGGGGAAGTAATGGTTTTT
CASSFGEVMVF
>.|TRBV5-6|few|TRBJ1-1
TGTGCCAGCAGCTACCTAGGGGAAGGCACTGAAGCTTTCTTT
CASSYLGEGTEAFF
>.|TRBV27|many|TRBJ2-3
TGTGCCAGCGGTCACCCGGGGCCGGGCACAGATACGCAGTATTTT
CASGHPGPGTDTQYF
>.|TRBV6-2/TRBV6-3|.|TRBJ2-3
TGTGCCAGCATTTTTAGAGATACGCAGTATTTT
CASIFRDTQYF
>.|TRBV7-6|once|TRBJ2-5
TGTGCCAGCAGCTTAGAGTCGGCAGGGGGGGAGACCCACTACTTC
CASSLESAGGETHYF
>.|TRBV20-1|.|TRBJ1-3
TGCAGTGTTCCCCGGACGGTCAAGGCGGGAAACACCATATATTTT
CSVPRTVKAGNTIYF
>.|TRBV28|few|TRBJ1-2
TGTGCCAGCAGTCCACCAGGGGCCTATGGCTACACCTTC
CASSPPGAYGYTF
>TRBD2|TRBV2|.|TRBJ2-3
TGTGCCAGCTGGGTTAGCGGGAGGTCTAGCACAGATACGCAGTATTTT
CASWVSGRSSTDTQYF
>.|TRBV6-5|.|TRBJ1-5
TGTGCCAGCAGTTACTCAGGGGCTGGGCAGCCCCAGCATTTT
CASSYSGAGQPQHF
>TRBD2|TRBV6-6|.|TRBJ2-4
TGTGCCAGCACCTCCCCACTAGCGGGAGAGATATACATTCAGTACTTC
CASTSPLAGEIYIQYF
>.|TRBV21-1|.|TRBJ2-4
TGTGCCGTAGGCCGATCACAGCGCCCCATTCAGTACTTC
CAVGRSQRPIQYF
>TRBD2|TRBV19|many|TRBJ2-4
TGTGCCAGTAGTCGGAGGCGGGAGGATGGGAAAAACATTCAGTACTTC
CASSRRREDGKNIQYF
>TRBD2|TRBV28|many|TRBJ2-3
TGTGCCAGCAGTTCGGGACTAGCGGGAGATAGTTTTTTGACAGATACGCAGTATTTT
CASSSGLAGDSFLTDTQYF
>.|TRBV4-3|.|TRBJ2-7
TGCGCCAGCAGCCAAGGCGGCCATCATTACGAGCAGTACTTC
CASSQGGHHYEQYF
>.|TRBV20-1|.|TRBJ2-7
TGCAGTGCTCGCGACCAGGGGTACGAGCAGTACTTC
CSARDQGYEQYF
>.|TRBV11-2|.|TRBJ1-4
TGTGCCAGCAGCTCCCCGGAATCCTCCCTTAATGAAAAACTGTTTTTT
CASSSPESSLNEKLFF
>.|TRBV9|.|TRBJ2-3
TGTGCCAGCAGCCCCATCCCCACAGATACGCAGTATTTT
CASSPIPTDTQYF
>TRBD1|TRBV28|.|TRBJ1-6
TGTGCCAGCAGTTTATACGCGACAGGGTCGTCACCCCTCCACTTT
CASSLYATGSSPLHF
>TRBD1|TRBV20-1|many|TRBJ2-3
TGCAGTGCTAGCGCCATAGGACAGGGGCACACAGATACGCAGTATTTT
CSASAIGQGHTDTQYF
>TRBD1|TRBV7-8|.|TRBJ1-2
TGTGCCAGCAGCCCGCGGACAGGGGGCGCCCACTATGGCTACACCTTC
CASSPRTGGAHYGYTF
>.|TRBV7-9|.|TRBJ1-1
TGTGCCAGCAGCTTAAAGGTACAAGCGAACACTGAAGCTTCCTTT
CASSLKVQANTEASF
>.|TRBV12-3/TRBV12-4|few|TRBJ2-2
TGTGCCAGCAGTTTATACGCGGAGCTGTTTTTT
CASSLYAELFF
>.|TRBV4-1|.|TRBJ2-7
TGCGCCAGCAGCCTTGGTTTGGAGAGCGAGCAGTACTTC
CASSLGLESEQYF
>TRBD2|TRBV14|.|TRBJ2-7
TGTGCCAGCAGAACCGGGACTAGCGGGACCTACGAGCAGTACTTC
CASRTGTSGTYEQYF
>.|TRBV7-9|many|TRBJ1-2
TGTGCCAGCAGCCCAACCCTTAGGGCGCAGGATGGCTACACCTTC
CASSPTLRAQDGYTF
>TRBD1|TRBV12-3/TRBV12-4|.|TRBJ2-1
TGTGCCAGCAGTTATTCGACAGGGAGTCCCCCTCGGGAGCAGTTCTTC
CASSYSTGSPPREQFF
>.|TRBV28|once|TRBJ1-4
TGCGCCAGCAGTTTGTTCGGTGCAGGGCGGATCAATGAAAAACTGTTTTTT
CASSLFGAGRINEKLFF
>.|TRBV11-2|.|TRBJ2-7
TGTGTCAGCAGCTTAGAAAACGGCTACTCCTACGAGCAGTGCTTC
CVSSLENGYSYEQCF
>TRBD1|TRBV2|.|TRBJ1-5
TGTGCCAGCAGTGACCCAGGGGGTCAGCCCCAGCATTTT
CASSDPGGQPQHF
>.|TRBV19|.|TRBJ2-7
TGTGCCAGTAGTATTCCGTACCTCGACGAGCAGTACTTC
CASSIPYLDEQYF
>TRBD2|TRBV4-1|.|TRBJ2-3
TGCGCCAGCAGCCAACCTAGCGGGAGTGCGCAGTATTTT
CASSQPSGSAQYF
>.|TRBV20-1|few|TRBJ2-2
TGCAGTGCTGAGCCCCCGGACACCGGGGAGCTGTTTTTT
CSAEPPDTGELFF
>.|TRBV29-1|.|TRBJ1-1
TGCAGCGTTGTGAGTATGAACACTGAAGCTTTCTTT
CSVVSMNTEAFF
>.|TRBV28|.|TRBJ1-1
TGTGCCAGCAGTTCGATAATGAACACTGAAGCTATCTTT
CASSSIMNTEAIF
>.|TRBV20-1|.|TRBJ1-5
TGCAGTGCTAGAGATCCCAACGGCCAGCCCCAGCATTTT
CSARDPNGQPQHF
>.|TRBV29-1|many|TRBJ2-5
TGCAGCGTCCCTCCTCCGTACCCGGCCGGAGAGGCCCAGTACTTC
CSVPPPYPAGEAQYF
>TRBD2|TRBV6-6|.|TRBJ2-3
TGTGCCAGCACCGGGACTAAGATTACCACAGTTACGCAGTATTTT
CASTGTKITTVTQYF
>.|TRBV12-3/TRBV12-4|few|TRBJ2-1
TGTGCCAGCAGTTTACTGGGGGGGCAGTTCTTC
CASSLLGGQFF
>TRBD1|TRBV20-1|.|TRBJ1-1
TGCAGTGCTAGAGTGACAGGGGTTTTCTCTGAAGCTTTCTTT
CSARVTGVFSEAFF
>.|TRBV12-3/TRBV12-4|many|TRBJ1-1
TGTGCCAGCCGATGGGGGGGGGCCACTGAAGCTTTCTTT
CASRWGGATEAFF
>.|TRBV12-3/TRBV12-4|few|TRBJ2-2
TGTGCCAGCAGTTTAGAAGACAGGAACACCGGGGAGCTGTTTTTT
CASSLEDRNTGELFF
>.|TRBV7-8|few|TRBJ2-1
TGTGCCAGCTATGGTATTGGAATATCCGATCCCGCTCAGTTCTTC
CASYGIGISDPAQFF
>.|TRBV9|few|TRBJ2-7
TGTGCCAGCAGCCCCCGAGGGAGTGGCAACTACGAGCAGTACTTC
CASSPRGSGNYEQYF
>.|TRBV6-2/TRBV6-3|.|TRBJ2-1
TGTGCCAGCAAAACCGGGTCCTTAGCCGAAAACATTCAGTTCTTC
CASKTGSLAENIQFF